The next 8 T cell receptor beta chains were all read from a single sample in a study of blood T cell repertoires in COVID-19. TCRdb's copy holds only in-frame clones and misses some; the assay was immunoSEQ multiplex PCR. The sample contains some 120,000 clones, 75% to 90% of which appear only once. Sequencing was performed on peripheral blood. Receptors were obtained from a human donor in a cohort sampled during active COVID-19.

As DNA, the CDR3 is TGTGCCAGCAGTAGCGGGGGGGCCAAAGAGACCCAGTACTTC. It is translated as CASSSGGAKETQYF. The J gene is TRBJ2-5, the V gene TRBV7-9; TRBD2 matches 11 bases. Unmatched junction bases numbered 3, after V lost 6 bases and J lost 3 bases. Germline CDR1 reads SEHNR; CDR2 reads FQNEAQ (reference sequence). This CDR3 has 14 amino acids.

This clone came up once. This chain's CDR3 is CASSLPNQPQHF. DNA of the CDR3: TGTGCCAGCAGCCTACCTAATCAGCCCCAGCATTTT. The chain uses TRBV7-2 and TRBJ1-5; D is unresolved. The CDR3 covers 12 residues. Trimming shortened V by 5 bases and J by 4 bases, and 6 bases separated the two germline ends. Per the germline V gene, CDR1 is SGHTA and CDR2 is FQGNSA.

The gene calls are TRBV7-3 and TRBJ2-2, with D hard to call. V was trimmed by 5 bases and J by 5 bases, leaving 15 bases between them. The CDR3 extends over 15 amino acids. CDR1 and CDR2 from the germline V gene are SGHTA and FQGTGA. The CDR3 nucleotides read TGTGCCAGCAGCCCCCCAGGAATCGGAACCGGGGAGCTGTTTTTT. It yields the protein CASSPPGIGTGELFF.

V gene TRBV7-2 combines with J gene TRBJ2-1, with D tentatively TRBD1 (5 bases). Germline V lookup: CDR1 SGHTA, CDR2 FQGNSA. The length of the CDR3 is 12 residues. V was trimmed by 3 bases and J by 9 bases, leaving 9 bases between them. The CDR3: CASSFRVGEQFF. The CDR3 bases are TGTGCCAGCAGCTTCAGGGTCGGTGAGCAGTTCTTC.

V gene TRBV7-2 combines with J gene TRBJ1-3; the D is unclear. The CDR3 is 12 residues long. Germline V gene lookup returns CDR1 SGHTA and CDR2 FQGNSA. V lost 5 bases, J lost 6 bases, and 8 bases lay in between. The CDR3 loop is CASSQTPNTIYF. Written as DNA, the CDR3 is TGTGCCAGCAGCCAAACACCAAACACCATATATTTT.

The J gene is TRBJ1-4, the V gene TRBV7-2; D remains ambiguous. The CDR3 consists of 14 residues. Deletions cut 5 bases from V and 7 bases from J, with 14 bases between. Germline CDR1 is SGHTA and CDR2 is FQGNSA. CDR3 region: CASSRGGLSEKLFF. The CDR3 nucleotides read TGTGCCAGCAGCCGTGGAGGGCTAAGTGAAAAACTGTTTTTT.

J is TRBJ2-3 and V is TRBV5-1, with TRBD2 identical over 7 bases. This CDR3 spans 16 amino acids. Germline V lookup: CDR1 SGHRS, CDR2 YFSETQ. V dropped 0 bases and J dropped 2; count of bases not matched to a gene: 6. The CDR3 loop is CASSLDLAVFTDTQYF. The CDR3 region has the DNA TGCGCCAGCAGCTTGGATCTAGCGGTTTTCACAGATACGCAGTATTTT.

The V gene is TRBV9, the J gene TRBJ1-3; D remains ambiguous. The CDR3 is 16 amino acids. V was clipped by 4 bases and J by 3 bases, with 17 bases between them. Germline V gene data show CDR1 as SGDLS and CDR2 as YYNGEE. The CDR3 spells CASSRPMAGGGNTIYF. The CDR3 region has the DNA TGTGCCAGCAGCAGGCCCATGGCAGGAGGTGGAAACACCATATATTTT.